Below, 32 T cell receptor beta chains from the same sample are listed, as sequenced in a study of T cell changes during pregnancy in multiple sclerosis. Profiling relied on immunoSEQ multiplex PCR, and the TCRdb table lists in-frame clones only, not all of them. Here the sample spans 60,000 to 70,000 clones, roughly 91% being singletons. The material was peripheral blood, obtained in the third trimester of pregnancy. These receptors all stem from a female donor in good health, enrolled as a control in a pregnancy study.

This rearrangement joins TRBV5-5 to TRBJ2-5, with 7 bases that match TRBD1. The CDR3 spans 15 residues. In germline, CDR1 is SGHKS, CDR2 YYEKEE (reference sequence). V trimming: 2 bases; J trimming: 2 bases; junction bases outside the gene matches: 6. CDR3 amino acids: CASSFPGQTQETQYF. The CDR3, as DNA: TGTGCCAGCAGCTTTCCGGGACAGACTCAAGAGACCCAGTACTTC.

This clone appeared a single time. The CDR3 is CASSSRDFYEQFF. The CDR3 DNA follows: TGTGCCAGCAGCTCAAGGGACTTCTATGAGCAGTTCTTC. The chain recombines TRBV9 with TRBJ2-1; tentative D call: TRBD2 (6 bases). The V gene lost 4 bases and the J gene lost 8 bases, with 13 bases spanning the gap. This CDR3 contains 13 residues. The germline V gene encodes CDR1 SGDLS and CDR2 YYNGEE. Drawing the rest from reference TRBV9 and TRBJ2-1, the complete variable domain is DSGVTQTPKHLITATGQRVTLRCSPRSGDLSVYWYQQSLDQGLQFLIQYYNGEERAKGNILERFSAQQFPDLHSELNLSSLELGDSALYFCASSSRDFYEQFFGPGTRLTVL.

The CDR3: CASSPSPDPGRNTEAFF. The DNA of the CDR3 is TGTGCCAGCTCACCTTCACCCGACCCTGGGAGGAACACTGAAGCTTTCTTT. The V call is TRBV18, the J call TRBJ1-1; D not resolved. Between the trimmed V and J ends, which lost 3 bases and 1 base, there was a span of 18 bases. The CDR3 covers 17 residues. Germline CDR1 is KGHSH and CDR2 is LQKENI.

There are a few counts of this clone. The chain is built from TRBV19 and TRBJ1-1, with D possibly TRBD1 on 6 matching bases. V was shortened by 7 bases and J by 3 bases, with 12 bases between the two germline ends. Germline V lookup: CDR1 LNHDA, CDR2 SQIVND (reference sequence). This CDR3 spans 13 amino acids. The CDR3 bases are TGTGCCAGTAATCATGCAGGGGACACTGAAGCTTTCTTT. Translated: CASNHAGDTEAFF.

The chain carries TRBV18 and TRBJ2-4, with 12 bases lining up with TRBD2. The length of the CDR3 is 18 residues. Germline V gene lookup returns CDR1 KGHSH and CDR2 LQKENI. After removal of 2 bases from V and 0 bases from J, the junction contained 5 bases not matched to a gene. As DNA, the CDR3 is TGTGCCAGCTCACCAACTAGCGGGAGGCCAATAGCCAAAAACATTCAGTACTTC. Residues: CASSPTSGRPIAKNIQYF.

This clone was detected only once. The V gene is TRBV18, the J gene TRBJ1-2; D remains ambiguous. The CDR3 has 13 residues. With 5 bases removed from V and 9 bases from J, the gap between germline ends came to 16 bases. The germline V gene has CDR1 KGHSH and CDR2 LQKENI. CDR3 sequence: CASSVNTRESYTF. In nucleotides, the CDR3 is TGTGCCAGCTCAGTAAATACTAGGGAGAGCTACACCTTC.

CDR3 loop: CASSLGGNSYNEQFF. The CDR3 nucleotides read TGTGCCAGCAGCTTGGGGGGGAACTCCTACAATGAGCAGTTCTTC. The V and J genes are TRBV7-6 and TRBJ2-1; 7 bases match TRBD2. V shed 3 bases and J 0 bases; nucleotides not matched to a gene: 2. This CDR3 is built from 15 residues. Germline lookup yields CDR1 SGHVS and CDR2 FNYEAQ.

The chain uses TRBV6-1 and TRBJ2-1; the D gene is possibly TRBD1 (5 bases). Per germline, CDR1 MNHNS and CDR2 SASEGT. The V end lost 8 bases, the J end lost 6 bases, and 17 bases lay between the germline ends. The CDR3 spans 14 residues. CDR3 DNA sequence: TGTGCCAGCCGGTGGGGCGGAATGGCCAATGAGCAGTTCTTC. This sequence encodes CASRWGGMANEQFF.

The genes are TRBV7-9 and TRBJ2-3, with 12 bases lining up with TRBD2. The CDR3 is 17 residues long. V lost 0 bases and J lost 2; bases outside the gene matches: 3. In germline, CDR1 is SEHNR, CDR2 FQNEAQ (reference sequence). CDR3 loop: CASSLALAGGATDTQYF. As DNA, the CDR3 is TGTGCCAGCAGCTTAGCGCTAGCGGGAGGGGCCACAGATACGCAGTATTTT.

The gene calls are TRBV18 and TRBJ2-7; possible D gene TRBD1, 5 bases. This CDR3 contains 15 residues. The germline gives CDR1 KGHSH, CDR2 LQKENI. With 3 bases removed from V and 3 bases from J, the gap between germline ends came to 15 bases. The CDR3: CASSPLPQGLYEQYF. CDR3 nucleotides: TGTGCCAGCTCACCGCTACCGCAGGGTCTCTACGAGCAGTACTTC.

The rearrangement uses TRBV6-4 and TRBJ1-3; the D gene is possibly TRBD1 (5 bases). Trimming stripped 5 bases from V and 0 bases from J, with 11 bases between. Germline loops: CDR1 MRHNA, CDR2 SNTAGT. CDR3 size: 15 residues. CDR3 bases: TGTGCCAGCAGTACAGGAACCGCCTCTGGAAACACCATATATTTT. Protein product: CASSTGTASGNTIYF.

The chain couples TRBV30 to TRBJ2-5; 15 bases fit TRBD2. Germline V gives CDR1 GTSNPN, CDR2 SVGIG (reference sequence). The CDR3 sequence is 15 residues long. V was clipped by 1 base and J by 6 bases; unmatched bases: 3. CDR3 nucleotide sequence: TGTGCCTGGAGTGGGACTAGCGGGGGGGCAAAGACCCAGTACTTC. It codes for CAWSGTSGGAKTQYF. The full variable domain, its missing parts supplied by reference TRBV30 and TRBJ2-5, is SQTIHQWPATLVQPVGSPLSLECTVEGTSNPNLYWYRQAAGRGLQLLFYSVGIGQISSEVPQNLSASRPQDRQFILSSKKLLLSDSGFYLCAWSGTSGGAKTQYFGPGTRLLVL.

The genes are TRBV10-3 and TRBJ2-7, with 10 nucleotides matching TRBD2. After removal of 3 bases from V and 2 bases from J, the junction contained 4 bases not matched to a gene. Germline V lookup: CDR1 ENHRY, CDR2 SYGVKD. This CDR3 is built from 15 residues. The CDR3 DNA is TGTGCCATCAGTGAATCCAGCGGGGGGGCCTACGAGCAGTACTTC. This sequence encodes CAISESSGGAYEQYF.

DNA for the CDR3: TGTGCCAGCAGCCCAAGCGGGAGAGGAGTAAACGAGCAGTACTTC. It is translated as CASSPSGRGVNEQYF. The rearrangement links TRBV7-9 to TRBJ2-7; 8 bases match TRBD2. Germline lookup yields CDR1 SEHNR and CDR2 FQNEAQ (reference sequence). V was pared by 5 bases and J by 5 bases, with 11 bases of the junction left unmatched. The CDR3 is 15 amino acids.

The chain uses TRBV19 and TRBJ2-2, with 12 bases matching TRBD2. Germline values: CDR1 LNHDA, CDR2 SQIVND (reference sequence). The CDR3 has 15 residues. Unmatched junction bases numbered 5, after V lost 9 bases and J lost 3 bases. The CDR3 DNA is TGTGCCAGCCTAGCGGGGGGGTCGGACACCGGGGAGCTGTTTTTT. Amino acid sequence: CASLAGGSDTGELFF.

V gene TRBV6-5 combines with J gene TRBJ1-2; no reliable D call. Germline CDR1 MNHEY, CDR2 SVGAGI. The CDR3 runs 16 residues. With 0 bases removed from V and 2 bases from J, the gap between germline ends came to 13 bases. CDR3 sequence reads: CASSYSRRRRNYGYTF. As DNA, the CDR3 is TGTGCCAGCAGTTACTCGAGGCGGCGGCGCAACTATGGCTACACCTTC.

The chain joins TRBV27 to TRBJ2-7, with 7 bases lining up with TRBD1. This CDR3 comprises 16 residues. Germline CDR1 and CDR2: MNHEY and SMNVEV (reference sequence). V lost 1 base to trimming and J lost 1 base; unmatched junction nucleotides: 7. The CDR3 DNA follows: TGTGCCAGCAGTTTATTCTCGGGACAGAAGTCCTACGAGCAGTACTTC. Translating it yields CASSLFSGQKSYEQYF.

The gene calls are TRBV4-1 and TRBJ2-1, with 7 bases aligning to TRBD1. J lost 0 bases, V lost 4 bases, and 3 bases had no gene match. This CDR3 region has 15 residues. In germline, CDR1 is MGHRA, CDR2 YSYEKL. The CDR3 DNA reads TGCGCCAGCAGCCCCCGGGACAGCTCCTACAATGAGCAGTTCTTC. As protein: CASSPRDSSYNEQFF.

This clone was recorded a few times. CDR3 in amino acids: CASSQPRRGANYGYTF. The CDR3 nucleotides are TGCGCCAGCAGCCAGCCCCGGAGGGGAGCTAACTATGGCTACACCTTC. The chain couples TRBV4-1 to TRBJ1-2; a weak D match, TRBD1 (5 bases). Trimming stripped 3 bases from V and 0 bases from J, with 14 bases between. This CDR3 spans 16 amino acids. Germline V gene lookup returns CDR1 MGHRA and CDR2 YSYEKL.

In its sample, this clone was seen a few times. The V and J genes are TRBV6-4 and TRBJ2-3; 10 bases align to TRBD2. CDR3 length: 17 amino acids. The V segment lost 3 bases and the J segment 1 base; nucleotides outside the gene matches: 7. Per germline, CDR1 MRHNA and CDR2 SNTAGT. The CDR3 sequence is CASSELASGSGTDTQYF. The CDR3 nucleotides are TGTGCCAGCAGTGAGTTGGCTAGCGGGAGTGGCACAGATACGCAGTATTTT.

V is TRBV18 and J is TRBJ2-1; 9 bases line up with TRBD1. The V and J ends lost 5 bases and 6 bases, in that order; junction bases with no gene match: 5. There are 14 residues in the CDR3. The V gene's germline CDR1 is KGHSH and CDR2 LQKENI. DNA of the CDR3: TGTGCCAGCTCATCAAGGACAGGGGTCAATGAGCAGTTCTTC. It is translated as CASSSRTGVNEQFF.

V gene TRBV10-1 combines with J gene TRBJ1-1; 7 bases align to TRBD1. This CDR3 region has 13 residues. Germline CDR1 is WNHNN and CDR2 is SYGVQD (reference sequence). V was pared by 5 bases and J by 5 bases, with 5 bases of the junction left unmatched. DNA of the CDR3: TGCGCCAGCAGTCAGGACAGGAGGACTGAAGCTTTCTTT. It codes for CASSQDRRTEAFF.

The rearrangement links TRBV27 to TRBJ1-2, with D maybe TRBD1 (6 bases). V was clipped by 5 bases and J by 5 bases, with 15 bases between them. The CDR3 is made up of 14 amino acids. Germline V gives CDR1 MNHEY, CDR2 SMNVEV (reference sequence). CDR3 DNA sequence: TGTGCCAGCAGTCCCCTGGGGGCACGATATGGCTACACCTTC. The encoded protein is CASSPLGARYGYTF.

The rearrangement joins TRBV2 to TRBJ2-1; 12 nucleotides match TRBD2. The CDR3 has 19 amino acids. Germline-derived CDR1 and CDR2 are SNHLY and FYNNEI. V trimming: 6 bases; J trimming: 0 bases; junction bases outside the gene matches: 12. CDR3 nucleotide sequence: TGTGCCAGCAGCGAACGGACTAGCGGGATGGCTGGCTCCTACAATGAGCAGTTCTTC. Translated: CASSERTSGMAGSYNEQFF.

The V gene is TRBV6-6, the J gene TRBJ1-1; D unresolved. Germline V gene lookup returns CDR1 MNHNY and CDR2 SVGAGI (reference sequence). Trimming removed 7 bases at V and 1 base at J, with 7 bases between. The CDR3 is 12 residues long. CDR3 nucleotides: TGTGCCAGCAACCGACAGAACACTGAAGCTTTCTTT. It yields the protein CASNRQNTEAFF.

The chain uses TRBV5-1 and TRBJ2-7; TRBD2 aligns across 8 bases. J was trimmed by 1 base and V by 0 bases; bases with no gene match: 6. CDR1 SGHRS and CDR2 YFSETQ come from the germline V gene. CDR3 size: 16 residues. CDR3 in amino acids: CASSLVVAGGSYEQYF. CDR3 bases: TGCGCCAGCAGCTTGGTGGTTGCGGGAGGTTCCTACGAGCAGTACTTC. Using reference TRBV5-1 and TRBJ2-7 for the parts outside the CDR3, the full variable domain is KAGVTQTPRYLIKTRGQQVTLSCSPISGHRSVSWYQQTPGQGLQFLFEYFSETQRNKGNFPGRFSGRQFSNSRSEMNVSTLELGDSALYLCASSLVVAGGSYEQYFGPGTRLTVT.

The V gene is TRBV7-6, the J gene TRBJ2-5; 7 positions match TRBD2. The junction had 10 bases not matched to a gene; V was cut back by 6 bases and J by 3 bases. Germline V gives CDR1 SGHVS, CDR2 FNYEAQ. CDR3 length: 15 residues. CDR3 sequence (DNA): TGTGCCAGCAGTTTTACAAGCGGGGTCAAAGAGACCCAGTACTTC. It codes for CASSFTSGVKETQYF.

The chain recombines TRBV2 with TRBJ1-1; 12 bases match TRBD1. This CDR3 has 15 residues. Germline CDR1 is SNHLY and CDR2 is FYNNEI. V dropped 6 bases and J dropped 9; count of bases not matched to a gene: 11. The DNA of the CDR3 is TGTGCCAGCAGCCGGGACAGGGGGCGAGAGAATAAAGCTTTCTTT. Its translation is CASSRDRGRENKAFF.

This clone was seen more than once but under ten times. V and J are TRBV5-6 and TRBJ2-3; 10 nucleotides line up with TRBD2. The V gene end was trimmed by 1 base and the J gene end by 1 base; junction bases not matched to a gene: 6. The CDR3 is 17 residues long. The germline V gene has CDR1 SGHDT and CDR2 YYEEEE. This CDR3 is CASSLLPTSGGTDTQYF. Written as DNA, the CDR3 is TGTGCCAGCAGCTTGCTCCCCACTAGCGGGGGCACAGATACGCAGTATTTT.

The chain uses TRBV19 and TRBJ2-3, with a weak D call TRBD2 (5 bases). Germline V gives CDR1 LNHDA, CDR2 SQIVND (reference sequence). V was clipped by 3 bases and J by 5 bases, with 18 bases between them. The CDR3 covers 16 residues. Written as DNA, the CDR3 is TGTGCCAGTAGTATGCGTACTCCGGACTCTCGAGATACGCAGTATTTT. This encodes CASSMRTPDSRDTQYF.

V and J are TRBV7-9 and TRBJ2-5, with 8 positions matching TRBD1. Unmatched junction bases numbered 6, after V lost 4 bases and J lost 5 bases. CDR3 length: 14 residues. CDR1 and CDR2 from the germline V gene are SEHNR and FQNEAQ (reference sequence). CDR3 residues: CASSWTGLGETQYF. DNA of the CDR3: TGTGCCAGCAGCTGGACAGGGCTTGGCGAGACCCAGTACTTC.

V is TRBV11-2 and J is TRBJ1-4; D call uncertain. Matching the DNA end better, TRBJ2-2 makes the J call doubtful. Per germline, CDR1 SGHAT and CDR2 FQNNGV. The CDR3 spans 12 residues. The CDR3 bases are TGTGCCAGCAGCCTCCGACACGGGGAGCTGTTTTTT. Translation: CASSLRHGELFF.